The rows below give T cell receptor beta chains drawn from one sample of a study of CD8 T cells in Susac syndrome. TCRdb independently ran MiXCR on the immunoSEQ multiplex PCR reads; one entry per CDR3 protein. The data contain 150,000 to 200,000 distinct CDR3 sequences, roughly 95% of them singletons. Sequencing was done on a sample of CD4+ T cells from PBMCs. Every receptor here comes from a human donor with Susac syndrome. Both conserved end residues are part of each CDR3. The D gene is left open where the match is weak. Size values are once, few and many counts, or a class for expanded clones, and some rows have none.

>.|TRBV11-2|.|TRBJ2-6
TGTGCCAGCAGCCAGGGGATGGCTGGGGCCAACGTCCTGACTTTC
CASSQGMAGANVLTF
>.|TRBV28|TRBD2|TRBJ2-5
TGTGCCAGCAGGACTCCGGGACTAGCGGGGCCCTCGATCTACTTC
CASRTPGLAGPSIYF
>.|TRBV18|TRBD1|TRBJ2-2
TGTGCCAGCTCAACCTTCCCGGGACAGGGGACCACCGGGGAGCTGTTTTTT
CASSTFPGQGTTGELFF
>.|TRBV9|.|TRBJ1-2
TGTGCCAGCAGCACCGAAGGGGGACACATCATCTACACCTTC
CASSTEGGHIIYTF
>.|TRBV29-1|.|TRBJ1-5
TGCAGCGTTATTACGAATAGCAATCAGCCCCAGCATTTT
CSVITNSNQPQHF
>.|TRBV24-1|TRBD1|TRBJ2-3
TGTGCCGCCGGGACAGGGGGCACAGATACGCAGTATTTT
CAAGTGGTDTQYF
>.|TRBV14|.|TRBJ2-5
TGTGCCAGCAGCCAAAACGAGGGGGAGACCCAGTACTTC
CASSQNEGETQYF
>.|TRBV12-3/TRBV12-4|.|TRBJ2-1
TGTGCCAGCACGAGGGTAGCGGCTTCCTACAATGAGCAGTTCTTC
CASTRVAASYNEQFF
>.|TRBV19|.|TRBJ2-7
TGTGCCAGTGGAGGCGGGACAGATACCTACGAGCAGTACTTC
CASGGGTDTYEQYF
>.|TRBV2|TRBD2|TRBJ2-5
TGTGCCAGCAGTGAACGGTTAGCGGGGGGGACCCAGTACTTC
CASSERLAGGTQYF
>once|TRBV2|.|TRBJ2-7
TGTGCCAGCAGAGGGCGGGTCCCCGGGGACGAGCAGTACTTC
CASRGRVPGDEQYF
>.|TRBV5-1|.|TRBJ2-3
TGCGCCAGCAGCCCAGGACAGTGGGACACAGATACGCAGTATTTT
CASSPGQWDTDTQYF
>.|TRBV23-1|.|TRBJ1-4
TGCGCCAGCAGGAGACCAGGGTTTTTGGGAAAACTGTTTTTT
CASRRPGFLGKLFF
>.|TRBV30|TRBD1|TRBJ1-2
TGTGCCGGACAGGAAAATACTCTCGGCTACACCTTC
CAGQENTLGYTF
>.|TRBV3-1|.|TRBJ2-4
TGTGCCAGCAGCCAGGGATCGGGGGCCAAAAACATTCAGTACTTC
CASSQGSGAKNIQYF
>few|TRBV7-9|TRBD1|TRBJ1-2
TGTGCCAGCAGCTCCGGCACAGGGGGGAACTATGGCTACACCTTC
CASSSGTGGNYGYTF
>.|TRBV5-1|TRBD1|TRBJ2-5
TGCGCCAGCAGCTGGGACAGAAAAGAGACCCAGTACTTC
CASSWDRKETQYF
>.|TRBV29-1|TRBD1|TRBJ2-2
TGCAGCGTTGAGGCAGGGGGCGCGGGGGAGCTGTTTTTT
CSVEAGGAGELFF
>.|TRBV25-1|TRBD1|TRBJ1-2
TGTGCCAGCAGTGAAGTGGGACAGGGGCATGGCTACACCTTC
CASSEVGQGHGYTF
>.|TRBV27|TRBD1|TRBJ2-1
TGTGCCACCGGGACAGGGTACAATGAGCAGTTCTTC
CATGTGYNEQFF
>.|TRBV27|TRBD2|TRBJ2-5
TGTGCCAGCAGAGGACTAGCGGGTCTCAGTCCTAAAGAGACCCAGTACTTC
CASRGLAGLSPKETQYF
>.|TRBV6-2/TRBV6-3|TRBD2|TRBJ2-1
TGTGCCAGCAGCCAACTAGCGGGAGGGCCGGTCAATGAGCAGTTCTTC
CASSQLAGGPVNEQFF
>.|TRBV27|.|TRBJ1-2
TGTGCCAGCAGATCCGGGACAACACCTAACTATGGCTACACCTTC
CASRSGTTPNYGYTF
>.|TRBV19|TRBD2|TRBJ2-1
TGTGCCAGTAGTGAATTAGCGGGAGATCCCTACAATGAGCAGTTCTTC
CASSELAGDPYNEQFF
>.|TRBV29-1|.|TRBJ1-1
TGCAGCGTTGTTGGGTACAGATTGGGGGAAGCTTTCTTT
CSVVGYRLGEAFF
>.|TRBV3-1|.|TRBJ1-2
TGTGCCAGCAGCCATAGACCTCCTTCTACTGGCTACACCTTC
CASSHRPPSTGYTF
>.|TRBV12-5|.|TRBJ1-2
TGTGCTAGTGGTTTGGACGGAGCTCTTGACTACACCTTC
CASGLDGALDYTF
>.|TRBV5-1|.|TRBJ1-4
TGCGCCAGCAGCTACTCCTCTCTCGCTATTGGAGAAAAACTGTTTTTT
CASSYSSLAIGEKLFF
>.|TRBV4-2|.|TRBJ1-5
TGTGCCAGCAGCCAAGATGGCGGGACACTAAATCAGCCCCAGCATTTT
CASSQDGGTLNQPQHF
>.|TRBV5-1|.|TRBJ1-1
TGCGCCAGCAGCTTGAGGCAGCTGACCACTGAAGCTTTCTTT
CASSLRQLTTEAFF
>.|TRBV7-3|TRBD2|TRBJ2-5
TGTGCCAGCAGTAGAGGGCCTAGCGGGAGGACCCAAGAGACCCAGTACTTC
CASSRGPSGRTQETQYF
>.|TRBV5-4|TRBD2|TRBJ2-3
TGTGCCAGCAGCTTGGTCCTAGCGGGGTTCACAGATACGCAGTATTTT
CASSLVLAGFTDTQYF
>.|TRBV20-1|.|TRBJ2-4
TGCAGTGCTGGGGGACACGTTCAGTACTTC
CSAGGHVQYF
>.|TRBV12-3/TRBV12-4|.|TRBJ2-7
TGTGCCAGCAGTTCAACAGGCCCCCAATCCTACGAGCAGTACTTC
CASSSTGPQSYEQYF
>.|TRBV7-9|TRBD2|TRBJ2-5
TGTGCCAGCAGCTTCAAGGGGACCGGACTAGCGGAAGAGACCCAGTACTTC
CASSFKGTGLAEETQYF
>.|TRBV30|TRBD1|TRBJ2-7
TGTGCCTGGAGGGCCCCTGGGACAGGGGGTGAGCAGTACTTC
CAWRAPGTGGEQYF
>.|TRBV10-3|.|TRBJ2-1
TGTGCCATCAGTGAGTCAGGTGGGGGGGCCTTGAATGAGCAGTTCTTC
CAISESGGGALNEQFF
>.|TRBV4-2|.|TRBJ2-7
TGTGCCAGCAGCCAAGATGGGGGACCAATACGAGCGCAGTACTTC
CASSQDGGPIRAQYF
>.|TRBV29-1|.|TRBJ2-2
TGCAGCGTTGCAAGCCATAACACCGGGGAGCTGTTTTTT
CSVASHNTGELFF
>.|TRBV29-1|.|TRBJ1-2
TGCAGCGTCCGACAGTCCAACTATGGCTACACCTTC
CSVRQSNYGYTF
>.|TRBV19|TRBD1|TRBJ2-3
TGTGCCAGTAGGGGACAGGTTTTAAGTACAGATACGCAGTATTTT
CASRGQVLSTDTQYF
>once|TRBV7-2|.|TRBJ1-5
TGTGCCAGCAGCTTAGGGACAAGGGCTCGGGGGCCCCAGCATTTT
CASSLGTRARGPQHF
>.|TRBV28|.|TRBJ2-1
TGTGCCAGCAGTTCGGTTGAGCAGTTCTTC
CASSSVEQFF
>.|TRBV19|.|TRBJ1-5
TGTGCCAGTAGTCTCCCCGGGGCGACCTTTCAGCCCCAGCATTTT
CASSLPGATFQPQHF
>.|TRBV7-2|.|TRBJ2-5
TGTGCCAGCAGCTTTTTCGGGGGGACCCAGTACTTC
CASSFFGGTQYF
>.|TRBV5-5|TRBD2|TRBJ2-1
TGTGCCAGCTGTCGTGGGCGGGAGGCCGCTGGCAATGAGCAGTTCTTC
CASCRGREAAGNEQFF
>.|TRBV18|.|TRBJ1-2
TGTGCCAGCACCGACAGGCACATCTATGGCTACACCTTC
CASTDRHIYGYTF
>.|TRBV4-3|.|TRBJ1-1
TGCGCCAGCAGCCGAATCGGAACCTTCACTGAAGCTTTCTTT
CASSRIGTFTEAFF
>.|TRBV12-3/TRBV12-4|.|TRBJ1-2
TGTGCCAGCAGTTCTCAGGGAACTGCCGGCTACACCTTC
CASSSQGTAGYTF
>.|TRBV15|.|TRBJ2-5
TGTGCCACCAGCAGAGATGTGAGGGGGGAGACCCAGTACTTC
CATSRDVRGETQYF
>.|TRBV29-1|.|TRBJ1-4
TGCAGCGTTGATGAGGGGCTAGATGAAAAACTGTTTTTT
CSVDEGLDEKLFF
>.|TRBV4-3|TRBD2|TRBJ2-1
TGCGCCAGCAGCCAAAGGGGACTAGCGGGCGATGAGCAGTTCTTC
CASSQRGLAGDEQFF
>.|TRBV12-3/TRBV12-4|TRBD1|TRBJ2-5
TGTGCCAGCAGTTCCGCTGGCAGGGGGTACCAAGAGACCCAGTACTTC
CASSSAGRGYQETQYF
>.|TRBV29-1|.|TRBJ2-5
TGCAGCGTTTCCGACTCACAGGGGAGGGGGACCCAGTACTTC
CSVSDSQGRGTQYF
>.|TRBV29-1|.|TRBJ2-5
TGCAGCGCTGCGACAGGTCAAGAGACCCAGTACTTC
CSAATGQETQYF
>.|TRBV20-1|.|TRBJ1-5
TGCAGTGCTAGCCCGGTGAATAGCAATCAGCCCCAGCATTTT
CSASPVNSNQPQHF
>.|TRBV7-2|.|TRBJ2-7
TGTGCCAGCAGCTACGAGGGTCAGACCTCCTACGAGCAGTACTTC
CASSYEGQTSYEQYF
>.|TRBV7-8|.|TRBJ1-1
TGTGCCAGCAGCTTAGACCCGGTCGTGGCTTTCTTT
CASSLDPVVAFF
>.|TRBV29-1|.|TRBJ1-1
TGCAGCGCCCGGGGGCCTGAAGCTTTCTTT
CSARGPEAFF
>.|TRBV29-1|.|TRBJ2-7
TGCAGCGTACAGCTACAGCCGGATCGCGAGCAGTACTTC
CSVQLQPDREQYF